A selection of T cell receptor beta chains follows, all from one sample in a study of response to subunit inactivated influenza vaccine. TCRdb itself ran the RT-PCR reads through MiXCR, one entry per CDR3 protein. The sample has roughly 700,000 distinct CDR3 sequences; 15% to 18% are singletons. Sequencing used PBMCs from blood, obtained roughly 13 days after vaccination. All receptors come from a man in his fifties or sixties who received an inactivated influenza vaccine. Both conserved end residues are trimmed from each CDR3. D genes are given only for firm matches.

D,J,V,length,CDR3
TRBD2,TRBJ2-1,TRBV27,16,ASRGLAGGGSSYNEQF
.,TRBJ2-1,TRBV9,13,ASSWDLSSYNEQF
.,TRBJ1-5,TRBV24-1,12,ATSDLHSNQPQH
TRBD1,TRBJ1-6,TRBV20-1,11,SARTGANSPLH
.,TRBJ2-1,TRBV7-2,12,ASSLATAYNEQF
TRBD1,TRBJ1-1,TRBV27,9,ASSDRGVAF
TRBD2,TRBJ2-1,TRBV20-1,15,SALGTSGASSYNEQF
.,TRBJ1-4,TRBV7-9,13,ASSLGVATNEKLF
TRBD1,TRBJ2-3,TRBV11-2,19,ASSSSRDRGSWTRNTDTQY
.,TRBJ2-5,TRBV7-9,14,ASSPLQIAPQETQY
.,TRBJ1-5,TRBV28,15,ASSLYGTVISNQPQH
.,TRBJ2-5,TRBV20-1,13,SARAVQGWQETQY
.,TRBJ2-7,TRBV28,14,ASRPKPGLFSYEQY
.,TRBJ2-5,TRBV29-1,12,SVESDRGRETQY
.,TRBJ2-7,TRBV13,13,ASRPLTGSGYEQY
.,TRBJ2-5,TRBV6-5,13,ASSYSIRVQETQY
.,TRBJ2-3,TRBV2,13,ASSEVDFSTDTQY
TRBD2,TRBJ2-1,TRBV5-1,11,ASSFPLAGEQF
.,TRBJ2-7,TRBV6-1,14,ASSEVPAGAGYEQY
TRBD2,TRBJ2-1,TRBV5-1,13,ASSATTSGYNEQF